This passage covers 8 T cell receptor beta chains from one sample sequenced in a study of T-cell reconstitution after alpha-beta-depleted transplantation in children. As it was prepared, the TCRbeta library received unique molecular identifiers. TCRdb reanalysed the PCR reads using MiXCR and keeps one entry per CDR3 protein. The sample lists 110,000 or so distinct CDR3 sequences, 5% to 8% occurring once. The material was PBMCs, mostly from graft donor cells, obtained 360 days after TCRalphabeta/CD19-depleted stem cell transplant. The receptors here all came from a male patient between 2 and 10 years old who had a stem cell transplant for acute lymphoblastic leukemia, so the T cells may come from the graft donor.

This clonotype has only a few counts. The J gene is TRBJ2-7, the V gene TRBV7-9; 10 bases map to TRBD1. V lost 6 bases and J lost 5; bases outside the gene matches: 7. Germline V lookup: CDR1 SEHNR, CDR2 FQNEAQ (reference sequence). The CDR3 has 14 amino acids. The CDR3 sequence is CASRTGTGVDEQYF. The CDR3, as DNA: TGTGCCAGCAGGACCGGGACAGGGGTTGACGAGCAGTACTTC.

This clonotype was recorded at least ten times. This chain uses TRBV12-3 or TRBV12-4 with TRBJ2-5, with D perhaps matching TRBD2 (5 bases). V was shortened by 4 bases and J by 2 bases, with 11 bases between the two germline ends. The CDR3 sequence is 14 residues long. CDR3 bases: TGTGCCAGCAGTTACTTCGGGGTACAAGAGACCCAGTACTTC. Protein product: CASSYFGVQETQYF.

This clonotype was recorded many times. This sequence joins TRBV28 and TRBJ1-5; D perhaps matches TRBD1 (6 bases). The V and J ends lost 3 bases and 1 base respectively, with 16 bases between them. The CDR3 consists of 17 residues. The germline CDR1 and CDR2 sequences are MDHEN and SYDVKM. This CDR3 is CASSFHEGGGSNQPQHF. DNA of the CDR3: TGTGCCAGCAGTTTCCATGAGGGGGGCGGAAGCAATCAGCCCCAGCATTTT.

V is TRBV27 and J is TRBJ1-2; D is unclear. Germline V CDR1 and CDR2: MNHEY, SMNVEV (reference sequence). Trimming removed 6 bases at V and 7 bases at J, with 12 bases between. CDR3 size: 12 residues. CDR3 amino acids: CASSRREGGYTF. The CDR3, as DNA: TGTGCCAGCAGCCGAAGGGAGGGTGGCTACACCTTC.

CDR3 DNA sequence: TGTACCTTCAGTCCAGGGACCTTTCTCTCTGGGGCCAACGTCCTGACTTTC. Its protein product is CTFSPGTFLSGANVLTF. The chain joins TRBV12-3 or TRBV12-4 to TRBJ2-6; perhaps D is TRBD1 or TRBD2 (5 bases each). The length of the CDR3 is 17 residues.

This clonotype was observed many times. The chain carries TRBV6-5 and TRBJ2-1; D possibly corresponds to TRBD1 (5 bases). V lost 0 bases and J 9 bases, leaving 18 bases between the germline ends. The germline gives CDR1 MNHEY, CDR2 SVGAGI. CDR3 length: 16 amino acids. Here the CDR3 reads CASSYSGTGPYGEQFF. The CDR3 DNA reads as TGTGCCAGCAGTTACTCGGGAACAGGACCCTACGGTGAGCAGTTCTTC.

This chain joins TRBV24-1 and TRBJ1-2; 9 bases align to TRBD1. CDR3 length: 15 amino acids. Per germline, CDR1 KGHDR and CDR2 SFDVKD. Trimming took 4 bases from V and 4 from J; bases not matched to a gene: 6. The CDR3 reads CATSDPGQGGYGYTF. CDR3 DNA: TGTGCCACCAGTGACCCGGGACAGGGAGGCTATGGCTACACCTTC.

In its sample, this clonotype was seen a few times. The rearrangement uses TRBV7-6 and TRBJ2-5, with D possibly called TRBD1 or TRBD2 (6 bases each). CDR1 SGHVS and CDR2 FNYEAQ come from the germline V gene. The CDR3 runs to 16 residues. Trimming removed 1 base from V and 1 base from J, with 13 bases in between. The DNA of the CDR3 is TGTGCCAGCAGCTTAGGGAAGGGGGGCTTCCAAGAGACCCAGTACTTC. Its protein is CASSLGKGGFQETQYF. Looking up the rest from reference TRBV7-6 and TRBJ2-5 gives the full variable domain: GAGVSQSPRYKVTKRGQDVALRCDPISGHVSLYWYRQALGQGPEFLTYFNYEAQQDKSGLPNDRFSAERPEGSISTLTIQRTEQRDSAMYRCASSLGKGGFQETQYFGPGTRLLVL.